A selection of T cell receptor beta chains follows, all from one sample in a study of blood T cells in healthy people across ages. TCRdb ran MiXCR on the 5' RACE reads and lists one entry per CDR3 protein. The data show fewer than 750,000 distinct CDR3 sequences, under 55% seen once. Material: blood. All receptors come from a man aged 80 or over in good health. Both conserved end residues are part of each CDR3. D genes are given only for firm matches. Only part of the rows carry a size: once, few, many, or a class if the clone is expanded.

V: TRBV7-2; size: few; J: TRBJ2-5; D: .; DNA: TGTGCCAGCAGCGCTCAGGGCAGGCAAGAGACCCAGTACTTC; CDR3: CASSAQGRQETQYF
V: TRBV29-1; size: few; J: TRBJ2-1; D: .; DNA: TGCAGCGTGGGACTGAACAATGAGCAGTTCTTC; CDR3: CSVGLNNEQFF
V: TRBV4-2; size: .; J: TRBJ2-3; D: TRBD2; DNA: TGTGCCAGCAGCCAAACTAGCGGCACAGATACGCAGTATTTT; CDR3: CASSQTSGTDTQYF
V: TRBV20-1; size: .; J: TRBJ1-5; D: .; DNA: TGCAGTGCTACCGTGCGGAGTCGGGGCAATCAGCCCCAGCATTTT; CDR3: CSATVRSRGNQPQHF
V: TRBV9; size: .; J: TRBJ2-1; D: TRBD1; DNA: TGTGCCAGCAGCACCCGACAGGGGGATTTTTCCTACAATGAGCAGTTCTTC; CDR3: CASSTRQGDFSYNEQFF
V: TRBV9; size: .; J: TRBJ2-5; D: TRBD2; DNA: TGTGCCAGCAGCGGGAGGACTAGCGGCCAAGAGACCCAGTACTTC; CDR3: CASSGRTSGQETQYF
V: TRBV5-1; size: .; J: TRBJ1-2; D: .; DNA: TGCGCCAGCAGCCCACAGCTCGGGGCCAACTATGGCTACACCTTC; CDR3: CASSPQLGANYGYTF
V: TRBV3-1; size: .; J: TRBJ1-2; D: .; DNA: TGTGCCAGCAGCCAAGGAGGATTACGCGGCTACACCTTC; CDR3: CASSQGGLRGYTF
V: TRBV6-5; size: many; J: TRBJ1-1; D: .; DNA: TGTGCCAGCAGCAAAGGACACCCGAACACTGAAGCTTTCTTT; CDR3: CASSKGHPNTEAFF
V: TRBV7-2; size: once; J: TRBJ2-2; D: TRBD2; DNA: TGTGCCAGCAGCTTAGGAGGGACTAGCGGGAGGGCCGGGGAGCTGTTTTTT; CDR3: CASSLGGTSGRAGELFF
V: TRBV15; size: .; J: TRBJ2-7; D: .; DNA: TGTGCCACCAGCAGACCCAGGTACAGAGCCTACGAGCAGTACTTC; CDR3: CATSRPRYRAYEQYF
V: TRBV20-1; size: few; J: TRBJ2-3; D: .; DNA: TGCAGTGCTAGAGTTACGGCAAGGACAGATACGCAGTATTTT; CDR3: CSARVTARTDTQYF
V: TRBV18; size: .; J: TRBJ2-7; D: .; DNA: TGTGCCAGCTCACCAAGGCTAGCCCACGAGCAGTACTTC; CDR3: CASSPRLAHEQYF
V: TRBV12-3/TRBV12-4; size: once; J: TRBJ1-1; D: .; DNA: TGTGCCAGCAGTTTATTGACGAACACTGAAACTTTCTTT; CDR3: CASSLLTNTETFF
V: TRBV7-3; size: .; J: TRBJ2-5; D: .; DNA: TGTGCCAGCAGCCCCACCACCAAACAAGAGACCCAGTACTTC; CDR3: CASSPTTKQETQYF
V: TRBV9; size: once; J: TRBJ1-4; D: .; DNA: TGTGCCAGCAGCTTCAACCCAGTACTAGATGAAAAACTGTTTTTT; CDR3: CASSFNPVLDEKLFF
V: TRBV6-5; size: many; J: TRBJ2-7; D: TRBD1; DNA: TGTGCCAGCAGTTATAGAAACCCAGGGGGCTCCTACGAGCAGTACTTC; CDR3: CASSYRNPGGSYEQYF
V: TRBV9; size: once; J: TRBJ2-5; D: .; DNA: TGTGCCAGCAGCCAAGACGTCCCGGCGGAGACCCAGTACTTC; CDR3: CASSQDVPAETQYF
V: TRBV6-5; size: many; J: TRBJ1-4; D: .; DNA: TGTGCCAGCAGTTATTCCGGGGCCCATAATGAAAAACTGTTTTTT; CDR3: CASSYSGAHNEKLFF
V: TRBV7-9; size: many; J: TRBJ1-5; D: .; DNA: TGTGCCAGCAGCTTAACCACAGGTTCCAATCAGCCCCAGCATTTT; CDR3: CASSLTTGSNQPQHF
V: TRBV27; size: .; J: TRBJ2-3; D: TRBD2; DNA: TGTGCCAGCAGTTTCGGACTAGCGGGAGGGCCCATCACAGATACGCAGTATTTT; CDR3: CASSFGLAGGPITDTQYF
V: TRBV29-1; size: .; J: TRBJ2-6; D: TRBD1; DNA: TGCAGCGTTGAAGGGGCAGGGGGCCACTCTGGGGCCAACGTCCTGACTTTC; CDR3: CSVEGAGGHSGANVLTF
V: TRBV20-1; size: .; J: TRBJ2-7; D: .; DNA: TGCAGTGCTGGCTTAAATGGCCTAAACTCCTACGAGCAGTACTTC; CDR3: CSAGLNGLNSYEQYF
V: TRBV7-2; size: .; J: TRBJ1-2; D: TRBD1; DNA: TGTGCCAGCAGCCTTACAGGGGTTGACGGCTACACCTTC; CDR3: CASSLTGVDGYTF
V: TRBV3-1; size: few; J: TRBJ2-5; D: .; DNA: TGTGCCAGCAGCCCGCGATGGCAGGGCGAGACCCAGTACTTC; CDR3: CASSPRWQGETQYF
V: TRBV20-1; size: .; J: TRBJ2-2; D: .; DNA: TGCAGTGCTGGCCGACTAGTCAGCGGGGAGCTGTTTTTT; CDR3: CSAGRLVSGELFF
V: TRBV4-2; size: .; J: TRBJ2-3; D: TRBD2; DNA: TGTGCCAGCAGCCAAGGACTAGCGGGGTCCACTAGCACAGATACGCAGTATTTT; CDR3: CASSQGLAGSTSTDTQYF
V: TRBV2; size: .; J: TRBJ2-7; D: .; DNA: TGTGCCAGCAGTGAAGGGCTTGGCAGCCCTACCGAGCAGTACTTC; CDR3: CASSEGLGSPTEQYF
V: TRBV20-1; size: .; J: TRBJ1-2; D: TRBD1; DNA: TGCAGTGCTAGTACGAGACGGTTGGGTCCCGGGACAGGAAGATATGGCTACACCTTC; CDR3: CSASTRRLGPGTGRYGYTF
V: TRBV6-5; size: .; J: TRBJ2-5; D: .; DNA: TGTGCCAGCAGTCGAGTTGCGGGGGCCGGTGAGCAGTACTTC; CDR3: CASSRVAGAGEQYF
V: TRBV7-9; size: .; J: TRBJ1-2; D: .; DNA: TGTGCCAGCAGGGACACAGAGAACTATGGCTACACCTTC; CDR3: CASRDTENYGYTF
V: TRBV6-6; size: .; J: TRBJ1-5; D: .; DNA: TGTGCCAGCAGTAGCAGGGTGGGGGATCGGCCCCAGCATTTT; CDR3: CASSSRVGDRPQHF
V: TRBV6-5; size: .; J: TRBJ2-2; D: TRBD1; DNA: TGTGCCAGCAGCAGGACAGGGGACGGGGCCGGGGAGCTGTTTTTT; CDR3: CASSRTGDGAGELFF
V: TRBV30; size: .; J: TRBJ2-1; D: TRBD1; DNA: TGTGCCTGGACCGGGACAGGAGAGACCTACAATGAGCAGTTCTTC; CDR3: CAWTGTGETYNEQFF